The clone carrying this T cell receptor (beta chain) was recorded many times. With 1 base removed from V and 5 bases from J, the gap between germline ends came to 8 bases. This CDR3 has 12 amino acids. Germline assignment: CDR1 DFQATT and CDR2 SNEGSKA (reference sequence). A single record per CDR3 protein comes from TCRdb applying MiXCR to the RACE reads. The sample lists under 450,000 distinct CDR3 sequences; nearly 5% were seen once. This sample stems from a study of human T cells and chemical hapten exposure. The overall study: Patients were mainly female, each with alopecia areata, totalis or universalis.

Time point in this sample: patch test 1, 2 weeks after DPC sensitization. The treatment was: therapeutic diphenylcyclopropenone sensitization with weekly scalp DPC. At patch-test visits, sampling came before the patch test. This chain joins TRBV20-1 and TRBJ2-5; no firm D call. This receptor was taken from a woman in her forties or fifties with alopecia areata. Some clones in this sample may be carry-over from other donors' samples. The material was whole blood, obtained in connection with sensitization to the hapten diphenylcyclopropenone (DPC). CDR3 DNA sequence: TGCAGTGCTAGAGTAGGTGACGAGACCCAGTACTTC. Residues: CSARVGDETQYF.